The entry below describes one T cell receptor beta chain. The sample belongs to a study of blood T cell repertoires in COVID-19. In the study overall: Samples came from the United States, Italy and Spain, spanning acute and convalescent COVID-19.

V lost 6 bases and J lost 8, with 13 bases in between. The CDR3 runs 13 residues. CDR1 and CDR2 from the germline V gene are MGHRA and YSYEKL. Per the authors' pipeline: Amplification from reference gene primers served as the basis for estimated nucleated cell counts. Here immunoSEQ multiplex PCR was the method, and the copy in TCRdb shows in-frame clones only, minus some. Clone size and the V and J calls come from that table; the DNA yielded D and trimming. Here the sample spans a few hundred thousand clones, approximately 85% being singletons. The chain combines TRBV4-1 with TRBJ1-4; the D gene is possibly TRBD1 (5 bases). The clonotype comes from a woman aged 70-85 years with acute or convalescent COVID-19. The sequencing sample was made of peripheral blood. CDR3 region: CASRNRWKEKLFF. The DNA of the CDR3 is TGCGCCAGCAGGAACAGGTGGAAAGAAAAACTGTTTTTT.